The subject of this entry is one TCR beta chain. The target antigen is unknown. The CDR3 is made up of 11 amino acids. Germline CDR1 is KGHSH and CDR2 is LQKENI. The V and J ends lost 2 bases and 6 bases respectively, with 4 bases between them. MiXCR, applied by TCRdb to the 5' RACE reads, yields one record per CDR3 protein. This sample has approximately 230,000 distinct CDR3 sequences, with about a sixth found just once. The source of the sample is a study of T-cell memory formation after mild COVID-19. Findings of the study overall: Among CD4+ contracting clones, most were CM and EM, and CD8+ ones EMRA. In pre-infection memory, a portion of responding clones appeared, which suggested that cross-reactive memory joined.

The sequence was obtained from a man between 18 and 35 years old who had mild COVID-19 (a few samples of this study predate the infection). Cell type and time point are not known. This chain connects TRBV18 to TRBJ2-5; no firm D call. The sequencing sample was made of PBMCs or a T cell subset sorted from them (not recorded which). CDR3 DNA: TGTGCCAGCTCACCATCAAAGACCCAGTACTTC. Its protein is CASSPSKTQYF.